A single sample gave rise to the 16 T cell receptor beta chains below, sequenced in a study of blood T cell repertoires in COVID-19. TCRdb's table, derived via immunoSEQ multiplex PCR, lists solely in-frame clones and lacks some. The table records 250,000 to 400,000 clones, about nine tenths of them present only once. The sample consisted of peripheral blood. The receptor source for this set is a woman in her 30s with COVID-19, enrolled during active disease.

The chain couples TRBV6-5 to TRBJ2-5; the match to TRBD1 covers 9 bases. This CDR3 is built from 14 residues. The V gene end was trimmed by 5 bases and the J gene end by 5 bases; junction bases not matched to a gene: 6. The germline CDR1 and CDR2 sequences are MNHEY and SVGAGI. CDR3 residues: CASSRDRADETQYF. The CDR3 DNA sequence: TGTGCCAGCAGTCGGGACAGGGCGGACGAGACCCAGTACTTC.

This chain joins TRBV7-2 and TRBJ2-7, with 8 nucleotides matching TRBD1. The germline gives CDR1 SGHTA, CDR2 FQGNSA. The length of the CDR3 is 17 residues. V trimming: 5 bases; J trimming: 0 bases; junction bases outside the gene matches: 12. This CDR3 is CASSPSRRGLSSYEQYF. DNA for the CDR3: TGTGCCAGCAGCCCCAGCCGCAGGGGGCTGAGCTCCTACGAGCAGTACTTC.

This chain uses TRBV18 with TRBJ1-3; TRBD1 matches at 8 bases. Germline CDR1 KGHSH, CDR2 LQKENI. This CDR3 has 17 residues. V lost 4 bases, J lost 0 bases, and 8 bases stayed unmatched. The CDR3 protein is CASSRTGGPYSGNTIYF. CDR3 nucleotides: TGTGCCAGCTCACGAACAGGGGGACCGTACTCTGGAAACACCATATATTTT.

The chain recombines TRBV4-2 with TRBJ1-6, with unresolved D. CDR1 and CDR2 from the germline V gene are LGHNA and YNFKEQ. The CDR3 spans 16 residues. The ends were cut back, 1 base at V and 1 base at J, with 8 bases in the middle. For the CDR3, the DNA is TGTGCCAGCAGCCAAGTTGGAGGGTCCTATAATTCACCCCTCCACTTT. The encoded protein is CASSQVGGSYNSPLHF.

The chain is built from TRBV7-9 and TRBJ1-3, with 10 bases identical to TRBD1. Germline CDR1 reads SEHNR; CDR2 reads FQNEAQ (reference sequence). Losses at the gene ends were 2 bases for V and 6 bases for J; bases not matched to a gene: 4. CDR3 length: 15 amino acids. The chain's CDR3 is CASSLSGTGENTIYF. Here the CDR3 DNA reads TGTGCCAGCAGCTTATCGGGGACAGGGGAAAACACCATATATTTT. Based on the CDR3 plus reference TRBV7-9 and TRBJ1-3, the full variable domain is DTGVSQNPRHKITKRGQNVTFRCDPISEHNRLYWYRQTLGQGPEFLTYFQNEAQLEKSRLLSDRFSAERPKGSFSTLEIQRTEQGDSAMYLCASSLSGTGENTIYFGEGSWLTVV.

This clone turned up a few times. The chain has TRBV9 and TRBJ1-1; tentatively, D is TRBD1 (5 bases). Germline lookup yields CDR1 SGDLS and CDR2 YYNGEE. The V end lost 4 bases, the J end lost 1 base, and 20 bases lay between the germline ends. CDR3 length equals 17 residues. Here the CDR3 DNA reads TGTGCCAGCAGCCCCCGTGGAGGGGCGGTTGGGAACACTGAAGCTTTCTTT. Translating gives CASSPRGGAVGNTEAFF.

CDR3 DNA: TGTGCCAGCAGTGGGGGCCCCTGGGGTCCGGCAACTAATGAAAAACTGTTTTTT. Translation gives CASSGGPWGPATNEKLFF. The chain carries TRBV25-1 and TRBJ1-4, with D perhaps matching TRBD1 (5 bases). In germline, CDR1 is MGHDK, CDR2 SYGVNS. V gave up 4 bases and J gave up 0 bases, with 18 bases separating them. CDR3 size: 18 residues. The whole variable domain, remainder taken from reference TRBV25-1 and TRBJ1-4, is EADIYQTPRYLVIGTGKKITLECSQTMGHDKMYWYQQDPGMELHLIHYSYGVNSTEKGDLSSESTVSRIRTEHFPLTLESARPSHTSQYLCASSGGPWGPATNEKLFFGSGTQLSVL.

The chain carries TRBV7-9 and TRBJ2-7; D is possibly TRBD1 (6 bases). CDR3 length: 12 residues. Per germline, CDR1 SEHNR and CDR2 FQNEAQ (reference sequence). V lost 5 bases to trimming and J lost 7 bases, with 12 bases between them. CDR3 DNA: TGTGCCAGCAGCCCTGACAGGCCTGAGCAGTACTTC. Protein: CASSPDRPEQYF.

The chain is built from TRBV10-1 and TRBJ2-7, with D maybe TRBD1 (6 bases). This CDR3 comprises 15 residues. V was trimmed by 2 bases and J by 5 bases, leaving 16 bases between them. CDR1 is WNHNN and CDR2 is SYGVQD in the germline V gene (reference sequence). CDR3 residues: CASSEGQGKLDEQYF. The DNA of the CDR3 is TGCGCCAGCAGTGAGGGTCAGGGGAAGTTGGACGAGCAGTACTTC.

This rearrangement joins TRBV6-5 to TRBJ2-5, with 7 nucleotides matching TRBD1. V was clipped by 5 bases and J by 4 bases; unmatched bases: 7. Germline CDR1 is MNHEY and CDR2 is SVGAGI. This CDR3 is 14 amino acids long. CDR3 region: CASSKGQRRETQYF. The CDR3 nucleotides read TGTGCCAGCAGTAAGGGACAGAGAAGAGAGACCCAGTACTTC.

The sample holds one count of this clone. The chain has TRBV10-3 and TRBJ2-5; the D gene is possibly TRBD1 (5 bases). V was trimmed by 2 bases and J by 2 bases, leaving 6 bases between them. CDR1 is ENHRY, CDR2 SYGVKD, per germline. CDR3 length: 13 amino acids. CDR3 in DNA: TGTGCCATCAGTGAGGGACAACAAGAGACCCAGTACTTC. Translating it yields CAISEGQQETQYF.

This chain links TRBV3-1 (or the pseudogene TRBV3-2) with TRBJ2-7; TRBD2 agrees at 7 bases. CDR1 and CDR2 (germline): LGHDT, YNNKEL (reference sequence). The CDR3 runs to 15 residues. Trimming at V came to 4 bases and at J to 3 bases, leaving 9 bases not matched to a gene. The CDR3 region has the DNA TGTGCCAGCAGCCCCGGACTAGAACAGGTCTACGAGCAGTACTTC. This sequence encodes CASSPGLEQVYEQYF.

This rearrangement joins TRBV20-1 to TRBJ2-5, with a tentative D call TRBD2 (6 bases). V was pared by 3 bases and J by 7 bases, with 9 bases between. From germline, CDR1 is DFQATT and CDR2 SNEGSKA (reference sequence). The CDR3 is made up of 11 amino acids. The CDR3 DNA sequence: TGCAGTGCTAGTGATAGCGGGACCCAGTACTTC. Translation gives CSASDSGTQYF.

The rearrangement joins TRBV5-1 to TRBJ2-3, with D perhaps matching TRBD2 (5 bases). The germline CDR1 and CDR2 sequences are SGHRS and YFSETQ. With 7 bases removed from V and 2 bases from J, the gap between germline ends came to 23 bases. The CDR3 loop spans 17 amino acids. Here the CDR3 reads CASAPGYGIINTDTQYF. DNA for the CDR3: TGCGCCAGCGCCCCGGGGTATGGTATAATTAACACAGATACGCAGTATTTT.

The genes are TRBV7-2 and TRBJ1-4, with a possible D match to TRBD1 (5 bases). This CDR3 is built from 13 residues. The V gene's germline CDR1 is SGHTA and CDR2 FQGNSA. The germline V and J ends were trimmed by 5 bases and 5 bases, with 9 bases remaining between them. The CDR3 spells CASSPGVNEKLFF. The CDR3, as DNA: TGTGCCAGCAGCCCGGGGGTCAATGAAAAACTGTTTTTT.

This clone was detected a few times. V is TRBV25-1 and J is TRBJ1-1; D possibly corresponds to TRBD1 (6 bases). The CDR3 loop spans 14 amino acids. The germline V and J ends were trimmed by 6 bases and 8 bases, with 19 bases remaining between them. CDR1 is MGHDK and CDR2 is SYGVNS in the germline V gene. The DNA of the CDR3 is TGTGCCAGCAGCGCACACAGGGTCGTATCGGAAGCTTTCTTT. It yields the protein CASSAHRVVSEAFF.